This T cell receptor beta chain derives from a study of CD8+ T cells in alopecia areata. Following RNA extraction, reverse transcription yielded cDNA that acted as the sequencing template. The repertoire was sequenced with immunoSEQ multiplex PCR; TCRdb's copy has only in-frame clones and lacks some. This table holds about 180,000 clones, about 63% found once. This clone was seen a handful of times. The CDR3 is made up of 14 amino acids. V was cut by 2 bases and J by 5 bases, with 9 bases left in between. The V gene's germline CDR1 is SGHAT and CDR2 FQNNGV. This clonotype was obtained from a human donor with alopecia areata. V usage is TRBV11-2 and J usage is TRBJ2-2; possible D gene TRBD2, 6 bases. Sequenced material: CD4+ T cells sorted from blood, taken at week 0. The CDR3 DNA sequence: TGTGCCAGCAGCTTAACTAGCTCGACCGGGGAGCTGTTTTTT. Translated: CASSLTSSTGELFF.